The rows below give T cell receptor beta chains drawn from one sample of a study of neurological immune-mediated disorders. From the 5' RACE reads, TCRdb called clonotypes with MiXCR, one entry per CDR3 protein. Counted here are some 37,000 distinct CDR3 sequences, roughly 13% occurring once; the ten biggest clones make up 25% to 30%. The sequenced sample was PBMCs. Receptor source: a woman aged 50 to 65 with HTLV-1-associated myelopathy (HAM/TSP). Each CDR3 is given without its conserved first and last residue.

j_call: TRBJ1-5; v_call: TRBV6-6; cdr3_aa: ASSYDPSNQPQH
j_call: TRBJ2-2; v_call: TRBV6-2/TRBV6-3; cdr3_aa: ASSTPWTSGMGELF
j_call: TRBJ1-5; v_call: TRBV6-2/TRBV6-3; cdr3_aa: ASSPGRDGQPQH
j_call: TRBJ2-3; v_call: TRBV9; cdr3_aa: ASSVTSGTDTQY
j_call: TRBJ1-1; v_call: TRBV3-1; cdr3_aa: ASNTGDHTEAF
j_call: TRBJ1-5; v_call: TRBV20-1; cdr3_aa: SAEQALHGNQPQH
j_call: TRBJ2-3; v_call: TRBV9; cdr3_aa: ASSVEGQRTDTQY
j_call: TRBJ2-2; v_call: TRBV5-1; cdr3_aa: ASSPRQAHRGELF
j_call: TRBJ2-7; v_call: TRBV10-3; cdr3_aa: AISGLGVSYEQY
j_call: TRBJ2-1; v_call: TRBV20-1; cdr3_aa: SAGSGGHNEQF
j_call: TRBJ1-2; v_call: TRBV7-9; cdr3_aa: ASSLAGGSGYT
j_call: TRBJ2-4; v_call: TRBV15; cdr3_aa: ATSRDNGVAKNIQY
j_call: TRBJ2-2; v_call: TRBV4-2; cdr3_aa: ASSSMQGFEGTGELF
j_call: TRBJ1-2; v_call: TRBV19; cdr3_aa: ASSFGRGYGYT
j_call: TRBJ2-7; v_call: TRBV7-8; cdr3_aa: ASSLVRTGYEQY
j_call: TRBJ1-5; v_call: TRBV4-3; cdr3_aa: ASSPDGTDYQPQH
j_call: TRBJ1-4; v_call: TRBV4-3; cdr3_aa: ASSQDMWEKLF
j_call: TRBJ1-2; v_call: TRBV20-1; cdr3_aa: SARGSPNYGYT
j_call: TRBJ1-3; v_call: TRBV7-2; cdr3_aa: ASSPRGASGNTIY
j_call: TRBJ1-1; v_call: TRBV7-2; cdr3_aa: ASSFRGFEAF
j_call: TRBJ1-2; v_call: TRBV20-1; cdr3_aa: SARGGTTGGYT
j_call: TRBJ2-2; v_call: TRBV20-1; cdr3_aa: SASRIGELF
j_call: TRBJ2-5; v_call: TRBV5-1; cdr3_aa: ASSLAGIAGSQETQY
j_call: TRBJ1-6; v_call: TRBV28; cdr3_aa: ASSFTAYNSPLH
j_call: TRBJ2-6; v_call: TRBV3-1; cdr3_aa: ASSQVGHLSGANVLT
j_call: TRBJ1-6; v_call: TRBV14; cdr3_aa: ASSQSTGVYNSHIH
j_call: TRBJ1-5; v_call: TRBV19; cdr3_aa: ASSGNRDQPQH
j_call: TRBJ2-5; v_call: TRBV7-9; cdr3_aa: ASSPGLDQETQY
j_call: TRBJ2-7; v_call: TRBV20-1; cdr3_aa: SARDPVGGGLHEQY
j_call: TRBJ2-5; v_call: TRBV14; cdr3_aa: ASSQLGLAGGETQY
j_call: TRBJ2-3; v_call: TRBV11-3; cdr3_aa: ASSRATSGVGDTQY
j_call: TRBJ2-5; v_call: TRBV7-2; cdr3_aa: ASSSRAARVVVTQY
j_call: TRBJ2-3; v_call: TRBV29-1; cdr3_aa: SVVDRRSTDTQY
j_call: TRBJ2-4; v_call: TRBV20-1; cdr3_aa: SARDIYGAGNIQY
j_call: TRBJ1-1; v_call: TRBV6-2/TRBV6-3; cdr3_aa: ASSYNGPRGGTEAF
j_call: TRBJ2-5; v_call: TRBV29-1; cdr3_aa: SVGDRGETQY
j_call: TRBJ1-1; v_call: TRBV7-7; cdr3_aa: ASSPLGGGATEAF
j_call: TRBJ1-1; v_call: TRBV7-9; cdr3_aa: ASSDWTGGPTEAF
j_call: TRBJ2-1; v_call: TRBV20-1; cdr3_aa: SAYDAKAYNEQF
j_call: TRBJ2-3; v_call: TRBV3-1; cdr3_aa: ASSQARLAGGITDTQY
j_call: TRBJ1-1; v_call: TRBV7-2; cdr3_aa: ASSLFRYTEAF
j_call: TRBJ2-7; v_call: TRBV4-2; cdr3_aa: ASSQEWRGGFYEQY